This T cell receptor beta chain was sequenced in a study of CD8+CD57+ T cells in acquired aplastic anemia listed by TCRdb under 2018. Regarding the complete study: Extracted DNA from sorted CD4+ and CD8+ cells averaged about 3 ug, ranging from roughly 0.2 to 30 ug. Mean read counts for healthy donor samples were about 9.8 million for CD4+ cells and roughly 12 million for CD8+ cells. The study at large found these results: Between patients and healthy controls, no significant difference in CD8+ Simpson's diversity was found (P=0.060). Roughly 31 CD8+ CDR3 sequences were shared between patients and controls but appeared highly expressed in patients and within their immunodominant clones.

In the study, sorted CD4+ and CD8+ blood T cells from patients with severe aplastic anemia and from healthy subjects underwent deep sequencing of TCR repertoires. Ficoll-Paque density gradient centrifugation was used to isolate peripheral blood mononuclear cells. Before DNA was extracted, CD4+ and CD8+ T cells were sorted using either FACS or magnetic beads. The germline ends are 10 bases apart after V is trimmed by 1 base and J by 1 base. Reading from cysteine to phenylalanine, the CDR3 counts 15 amino acids. The DNA shown is the 45-base CDR3, in frame from base 1. The germline V gene (reference sequence) gives CDR1 as SEHNR and CDR2 as FQNEAQ. Genomic DNA was used as template for profiling of TCR beta VDJ combinations and CDR3 sequences. TCR repertoire sequencing was run on an Illumina HiSeq 2000. The paper's data handling went like this. Repertoire assessment relied on Simpson's diversity index, CDR3 size and DJ length profiles, and TRBV/TRBJ rearrangement plots. The most abundant DNA sequence in the deep sequencing data was defined as the immunodominant clone. CDR3 amino acid sequences were checked for sharing across subjects and were also compared against the VDJdb database and published repertoires. TCRdb trimmed the raw reads at Q25, called clones with MiXCR and kept productive beta chains. Rows merge per CDR3 protein into single entries with the most common DNA and genes. TCRdb, not the original authors, processed these V and J calls. The sample has 400,000 to 450,000 distinct CDR3 sequences on record, 65% to 75% of them singletons. The biggest ten clones account for approximately 4% of the sample.

On this clonotype: No cognate antigen has been identified for it. Per-nucleotide qualities are absent, and no much larger clonotype sits a single base away.

The sample comprised sorted CD4+, CD8+, or CD8+CD57+ T cells (not recorded which) from PBMCs. The chain uses TRBV7-9 and TRBJ1-1; matching of 5 bases hints at TRBD1 as the D gene. The clonotype comes from a human donor in good health, serving as a control. Read as DNA, the sequence is TGTGCCAGCAGCTTAGGTTGGGGGTCGAACACTGAAGCTTTCTTT. This translates into CASSLGWGSNTEAFF. The full variable domain, with segments outside the CDR3 supplied by the reference TRBV7-9 and TRBJ1-1 proteins, appears as DTGVSQNPRHKITKRGQNVTFRCDPISEHNRLYWYRQTLGQGPEFLTYFQNEAQLEKSRLLSDRFSAERPKGSFSTLEIQRTEQGDSAMYLCASSLGWGSNTEAFFGQGTRLTVV.